One and the same sample provided the 21 T cell receptor beta chains below, sequenced in a study of blood T cells in healthy people across ages. PCR was performed a second time for 7 to 11 cycles using a sample-barcoded 5' primer and a J-beta primer mix. From the 5' RACE reads, TCRdb called clonotypes with MiXCR, one entry per CDR3 protein. The data show more than 1.4 million distinct CDR3 sequences, approximately 40% seen once. Sample: blood. The receptors derive from a woman younger than 30 in good health.

V and J are TRBV6-5 and TRBJ2-1; 11 nucleotides agree with TRBD2. CDR1 and CDR2 from the germline V gene are MNHEY and SVGAGI. V lost 6 bases and J lost 13; bases outside the gene matches: 5. The CDR3 covers 12 residues. CDR3 in amino acids: CASSRLAGTQFF. As DNA, the CDR3 is TGTGCCAGCAGCCGACTAGCGGGGACCCAGTTCTTC.

The chain couples TRBV29-1 to TRBJ1-2; possibly TRBD1 for D (6 bases). The V gene lost 4 bases and the J gene lost 7 bases, with 16 bases spanning the gap. The CDR3 extends over 13 amino acids. Germline assignment: CDR1 SQVTM and CDR2 ANQGSEA. CDR3 protein: CSVGPGGRGGYTF. The CDR3 DNA sequence: TGCAGCGTTGGCCCCGGGGGGCGGGGTGGCTACACCTTC.

This rearrangement joins TRBV2 to TRBJ2-7; a weak D match, TRBD1 (5 bases). The J call could be wrong; TRBJ2-5 is a better fit for the DNA end. This CDR3 has 12 amino acids. CDR1 SNHLY and CDR2 FYNNEI come from the germline V gene. The CDR3 spells CAGNGRVETQYF. The CDR3, as DNA: TGTGCCGGCAACGGCAGGGTGGAGACCCAGTACTTC.

In its sample, this clonotype was seen a few times. This chain joins TRBV20-1 and TRBJ2-4; no firm D call. The J call is doubtful: the DNA matches TRBJ2-7 better. The CDR3 is 11 residues long. Germline V gene sequence: CDR1 DFQATT, CDR2 SNEGSKA (reference sequence). For the CDR3, the DNA is TGCAGTGCTAGGTATAGTGCCGAGCAGTACTTC. Its protein product is CSARYSAEQYF.

This clonotype was detected only a few times. This chain joins TRBV5-1 and TRBJ1-4; 10 bases are a match to TRBD1. The junction had 14 bases not matched to a gene; V was cut back by 4 bases and J by 8 bases. CDR3 length: 17 amino acids. Germline V gives CDR1 SGHRS, CDR2 YFSETQ. The CDR3: CASSPGQGEGRGEKLFF. DNA of the CDR3: TGCGCCAGCAGCCCCGGACAGGGGGAGGGAAGAGGAGAAAAACTGTTTTTT. The full variable domain, in which reference TRBV5-1 and TRBJ1-4 provide the parts outside the CDR3, is KAGVTQTPRYLIKTRGQQVTLSCSPISGHRSVSWYQQTPGQGLQFLFEYFSETQRNKGNFPGRFSGRQFSNSRSEMNVSTLELGDSALYLCASSPGQGEGRGEKLFFGSGTQLSVL.

This clonotype appeared a few times. This chain connects TRBV29-1 to TRBJ1-1; D call uncertain. The CDR3 covers 10 residues. Germline loops: CDR1 SQVTM, CDR2 ANQGSEA. The germline V and J ends were trimmed by 5 bases and 5 bases, with 6 bases remaining between them. Written as DNA, the CDR3 is TGCAGCGTTCTGGCAACTGAAGCTTTCTTT. Translation gives CSVLATEAFF.

The rearrangement joins TRBV6-5 to TRBJ2-4; 8 positions match TRBD1. The CDR3 extends over 16 amino acids. The V gene's germline CDR1 is MNHEY and CDR2 SVGAGI. Trimming removed 5 bases from V and 0 bases from J; junction bases left unmatched: 6. DNA for the CDR3: TGTGCCAGCAGTCAACTAACAGGGGGAGCCAAAAACATTCAGTACTTC. This sequence encodes CASSQLTGGAKNIQYF.

This chain uses TRBV29-1 with TRBJ2-5, with a possible D match to TRBD1 (5 bases). V was cut by 3 bases and J by 1 base, with 9 bases left in between. The CDR3 has 13 amino acids. Germline values: CDR1 SQVTM, CDR2 ANQGSEA. DNA of the CDR3: TGCAGCGTTGATGCAGGGTTCCAAGAGACCCAGTACTTC. It encodes CSVDAGFQETQYF.

This clonotype has just a few counts. The chain is built from TRBV7-9 and TRBJ1-6; D call uncertain. V shed 5 bases and J shed 7 bases, with 12 bases lying between them. Germline loops: CDR1 SEHNR, CDR2 FQNEAQ (reference sequence). The CDR3 is 14 residues long. CDR3 sequence: CASSADGLNSPLHF. The CDR3 DNA follows: TGTGCCAGCAGCGCCGACGGCCTCAATTCACCCCTCCACTTT. Full variable domain (remainder filled in from reference TRBV7-9 and TRBJ1-6): DTGVSQNPRHKITKRGQNVTFRCDPISEHNRLYWYRQTLGQGPEFLTYFQNEAQLEKSRLLSDRFSAERPKGSFSTLEIQRTEQGDSAMYLCASSADGLNSPLHFGNGTRLTVT.

This clonotype appeared a few times. The genes are TRBV20-1 and TRBJ1-2, with TRBD1 as a possible D gene (5 bases). Germline CDR1 DFQATT, CDR2 SNEGSKA (reference sequence). The ends were cut back, 3 bases at V and 7 bases at J, with 21 bases in the middle. CDR3 size: 15 residues. The CDR3 protein is CSARKSGTPAAGYTF. The CDR3, as DNA: TGCAGTGCTAGGAAAAGTGGGACCCCCGCGGCTGGCTACACCTTC.

V gene TRBV14 combines with J gene TRBJ1-4, with a tentative D call TRBD1 (6 bases). The germline gives CDR1 SGHDN, CDR2 FVKESK. The length of the CDR3 is 17 residues. The V gene lost 4 bases and the J gene lost 0 bases, with 15 bases spanning the gap. CDR3 in DNA: TGTGCCAGCAGCCGCTTCCCCCCAGGGGCAACTAATGAAAAACTGTTTTTT. This translates into CASSRFPPGATNEKLFF.

This clonotype turned up a few times. The gene calls are TRBV20-1 and TRBJ1-1; D gene unclear. Trimming took 7 bases from V and 4 from J, leaving 10 bases between them. The germline V gene encodes CDR1 DFQATT and CDR2 SNEGSKA (reference sequence). The CDR3 is 11 amino acids. The CDR3 coding sequence is TGCAGTGTAGGTTGGGGCACTGAAGCTTTCTTT. It specifies CSVGWGTEAFF.

This clonotype has just a few counts. The chain's CDR3 is CASSQEKGANYGYTF. The CDR3 DNA reads TGTGCCAGCAGCCAAGAAAAGGGGGCCAACTATGGCTACACCTTC. The J gene is TRBJ1-2, the V gene TRBV14; 7 bases map to TRBD1. The germline V gene has CDR1 SGHDN and CDR2 FVKESK. Unmatched junction bases numbered 3, after V lost 0 bases and J lost 2 bases. The CDR3 sequence is 15 residues long.

This clonotype was observed a few times. The chain is built from TRBV3-1 and TRBJ2-2, with unresolved D. Trimming took 7 bases from V and 5 from J, leaving 11 bases between them. The germline V gene encodes CDR1 LGHDT and CDR2 YNNKEL (reference sequence). The CDR3 has 13 residues. The CDR3 region is CASTPLGTGELFF. In DNA, the CDR3 is TGTGCCAGCACCCCTTTGGGGACCGGGGAGCTGTTTTTT.

The gene calls are TRBV27 and TRBJ1-1; 9 positions match TRBD1. The CDR3 totals 14 residues. CDR1 and CDR2 (germline): MNHEY, SMNVEV (reference sequence). Unmatched junction bases numbered 7, after V lost 7 bases and J lost 4 bases. In nucleotides, the CDR3 is TGTGCCAGCACCACAGGGGGCCTGGGCACTGAAGCTTTCTTT. Its translation is CASTTGGLGTEAFF.

In the case of this clonotype: The germline gene is not matched at one end of the junction; a read error may be the cause. The chain has TRBV7-2 and TRBJ1-2, with D maybe TRBD1 (5 bases). Germline loops: CDR1 SGHTA, CDR2 FQGNSA. CDR3 size: 15 residues. The CDR3 DNA is TGTGCCAGCACACTGGCCGGGGCGGGGAACTATGGCCACACCTTC. Translation gives CASTLAGAGNYGHTF.

This clonotype was detected a few times. This chain connects TRBV20-1 to TRBJ1-1; D is undetermined. The CDR3 runs to 11 residues. The V end lost 5 bases, the J end lost 10 bases, and 14 bases lay between the germline ends. The germline V gene encodes CDR1 DFQATT and CDR2 SNEGSKA (reference sequence). CDR3 protein: CSAFRGIGAFF. The CDR3 nucleotides are TGCAGTGCTTTCCGGGGAATCGGAGCTTTCTTT.

The sample holds a few counts of this clonotype. The chain employs TRBV6-2 or TRBV6-3 and TRBJ2-1, with D perhaps TRBD1 (6 bases). Trimming took off 8 bases at V and 7 bases at J, with 12 bases between the two ends. The CDR3 has 12 amino acids. Germline-derived CDR1 and CDR2 are MNHEY and SVGEGT. The CDR3 DNA reads TGTGCCAGCCTAGGGGGAGTAAATGAGCAGTTCTTC. It codes for CASLGGVNEQFF.

There are many counts of this clonotype. The chain has TRBV20-1 and TRBJ2-7; 7 nucleotides match TRBD2. With V trimmed by 1 base and J by 3 bases, 3 bases remained unmatched. Germline lookup yields CDR1 DFQATT and CDR2 SNEGSKA (reference sequence). The CDR3 totals 13 residues. DNA of the CDR3: TGCAGTGCTAGAGGTCCTAGCGGCTACGAGCAGTACTTC. Residues: CSARGPSGYEQYF.

The rearrangement joins TRBV5-1 to TRBJ2-1, with a possible D match to TRBD2 (5 bases). The CDR3 contains 14 residues. Germline V CDR1 and CDR2: SGHRS, YFSETQ. V lost 4 bases and J 10 bases, leaving 18 bases between the germline ends. CDR3 region: CASSVGTTSDEQFF. For the CDR3, the DNA is TGCGCCAGCAGCGTGGGAACTACTAGTGACGAGCAGTTCTTC.

V and J are TRBV6-5 and TRBJ2-1; 11 positions match TRBD2. From germline, CDR1 is MNHEY and CDR2 SVGAGI. This CDR3 is 15 amino acids long. Trimming took 2 bases from V and 6 from J; bases not matched to a gene: 3. CDR3 bases: TGTGCCAGCAGTTACGGGACTAGCGGCCGCAATGAGCAGTTCTTC. Its translation: CASSYGTSGRNEQFF.